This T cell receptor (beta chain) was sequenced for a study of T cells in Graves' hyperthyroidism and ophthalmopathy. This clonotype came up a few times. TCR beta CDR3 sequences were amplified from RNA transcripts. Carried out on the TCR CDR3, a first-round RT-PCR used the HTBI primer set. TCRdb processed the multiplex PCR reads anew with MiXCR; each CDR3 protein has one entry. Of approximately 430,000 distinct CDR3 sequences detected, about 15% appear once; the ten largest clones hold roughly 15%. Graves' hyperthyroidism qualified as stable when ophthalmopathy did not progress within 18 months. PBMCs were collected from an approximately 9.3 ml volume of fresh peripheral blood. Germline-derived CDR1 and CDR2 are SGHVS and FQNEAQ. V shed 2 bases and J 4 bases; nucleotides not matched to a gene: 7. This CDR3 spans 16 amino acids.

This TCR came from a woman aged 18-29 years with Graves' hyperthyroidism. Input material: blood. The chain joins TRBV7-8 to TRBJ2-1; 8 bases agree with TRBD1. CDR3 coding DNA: TGTGCCAGCAGCTTATTATTGACAGGGGAGTACAATGAGCAGTTCTTC. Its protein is CASSLLLTGEYNEQFF.